The 22 T cell receptor beta chains presented below share a single source sample, sequenced in a study of identical twins. TCRdb ran MiXCR on the 5' RACE reads and lists one entry per CDR3 protein. The data contain approximately 620,000 distinct CDR3 sequences, 8% to 9% of them singletons. These same data were also listed under a study on yellow fever vaccine responses in identical twins.

Sequencing input: PBMCs. The receptors were sampled from a woman aged 18-29 years in good health.

This clonotype was counted a few times. This sequence joins TRBV6-4 and TRBJ2-2; D gene unclear. CDR3 length: 16 residues. The ends were cut back, 0 bases at V and 3 bases at J, with 11 bases in the middle. Per germline, CDR1 MRHNA and CDR2 SNTAGT. CDR3 in DNA: TGTGCCAGCAGTGACTCGAGCAATAGAGACACCGGGGAGCTGTTTTTT. Its translation: CASSDSSNRDTGELFF.

This clonotype was found a few times. V is TRBV27 and J is TRBJ2-1; 8 bases map to TRBD1. The V and J ends lost 1 base and 2 bases, in that order; junction bases with no gene match: 4. The germline CDR1 and CDR2 sequences are MNHEY and SMNVEV (reference sequence). This CDR3 has 16 amino acids. The CDR3 is CASSLLGTGAYNEQFF. In DNA form, the CDR3 reads TGTGCCAGCAGTTTATTGGGGACAGGAGCCTACAATGAGCAGTTCTTC.

This clonotype was recorded many times. V usage is TRBV2 and J usage is TRBJ2-5; tentatively, D is TRBD1 (6 bases). The V gene's germline CDR1 is SNHLY and CDR2 FYNNEI. Between the trimmed V and J ends, which lost 3 bases and 3 bases, there was a span of 11 bases. This CDR3 is built from 14 residues. This CDR3 is CASSEGHLKETQYF. In nucleotides, the CDR3 is TGTGCCAGCAGTGAGGGACACTTAAAAGAGACCCAGTACTTC.

The table lists this clonotype with many counts. The rearrangement joins TRBV30 to TRBJ2-1, with 9 bases fitting TRBD2. V gave up 1 base and J gave up 6 bases; unmatched junction bases: 4. This CDR3 is 14 amino acids long. Germline V lookup: CDR1 GTSNPN, CDR2 SVGIG (reference sequence). In nucleotides, the CDR3 is TGTGCCTGGAGTGCTCTAGCGGGATTCAATGAGCAGTTCTTC. It is translated as CAWSALAGFNEQFF.

The V gene is TRBV4-3, the J gene TRBJ2-7; D unclear. From germline, CDR1 is LGHNA and CDR2 YSLEER. This CDR3 comprises 13 residues. Trimming shortened V by 1 base and J by 12 bases, and 16 bases separated the two germline ends. The CDR3 DNA reads TGCGCCAGCAGCCAAGGGACCGGGTCCTTACCGTACTTC. Its translation: CASSQGTGSLPYF.

This clonotype was counted only a few times. The chain is built from TRBV12-3 or TRBV12-4 and TRBJ2-3, with D maybe TRBD2 (6 bases). The V end lost 6 bases, the J end lost 3 bases, and 22 bases lay between the germline ends. This CDR3 has 17 residues. The CDR3 DNA reads as TGTGCCAGCAGCTACACCACAGCGGGCTACGAGACAGATACGCAGTATTTT. Amino acid sequence: CASSYTTAGYETDTQYF.

The genes are TRBV20-1 and TRBJ2-7; TRBD1 matches at 9 bases. Germline CDR1 is DFQATT and CDR2 is SNEGSKA (reference sequence). The length of the CDR3 is 14 residues. Trimming took 5 bases from V and 2 from J; bases not matched to a gene: 7. The CDR3: CSAPTGQGTYEQYF. CDR3 nucleotides: TGCAGTGCTCCCACGGGACAGGGCACCTACGAGCAGTACTTC.

The chain employs TRBV28 and TRBJ2-3, with TRBD2 matching 11 bases. Trimming took 6 bases from V and 4 from J; bases not matched to a gene: 6. The CDR3 runs to 15 residues. Germline CDR1 MDHEN, CDR2 SYDVKM. The CDR3 loop is CASSPGLAASDTQYF. CDR3 nucleotide sequence: TGTGCCAGCAGCCCGGGACTAGCGGCCTCAGATACGCAGTATTTT.

This clonotype came up a few times. The chain links TRBV11-2 to TRBJ2-5; D not certain. The germline gives CDR1 SGHAT, CDR2 FQNNGV. The CDR3 consists of 14 residues. V was cut by 1 base and J by 9 bases, with 15 bases left in between. This CDR3 reads CASSLAPGQVAQYF. The DNA for the CDR3 is TGTGCCAGCAGCTTAGCCCCGGGCCAAGTGGCCCAGTACTTC.

This clonotype turned up a few times. J is TRBJ2-5 and V is TRBV25-1; D is uncertain. The CDR3 spans 14 residues. V lost 6 bases and J 2 bases, leaving 13 bases between the germline ends. The germline gives CDR1 MGHDK, CDR2 SYGVNS. CDR3 in amino acids: CASSDRGGQETQYF. The DNA for the CDR3 is TGTGCCAGCAGCGATCGTGGCGGTCAAGAGACCCAGTACTTC.

A note on this clonotype: At one end the junction does not follow the germline gene, possibly because of a read error. The chain has TRBV20-1 and TRBJ2-1, with D perhaps TRBD1 or TRBD2 (6 bases each). Germline lookup yields CDR1 DFQATT and CDR2 SNEGSKA (reference sequence). CDR3 length: 16 residues. In DNA form, the CDR3 reads TGCAGTGCGAGAGTTTCGGGGGCGATCTCCTACAATGAGCAGTTCTTC. It codes for CSARVSGAISYNEQFF.

J is TRBJ2-7 and V is TRBV29-1, with TRBD2 matching over 8 bases. Germline CDR1 is SQVTM and CDR2 is ANQGSEA. This CDR3 contains 11 residues. Trimming at V came to 6 bases and at J to 5 bases, leaving 3 bases not matched to a gene. In DNA, the CDR3 is TGCAGCGTAGTAGCGGGGAACGAGCAGTACTTC. Amino acid sequence: CSVVAGNEQYF.

On this clonotype: One junction end does not reproduce the germline sequence, and a read error may be involved. J is TRBJ2-6 and V is TRBV12-3 or TRBV12-4; D may be TRBD2 (6 bases). This CDR3 is 19 amino acids long. The CDR3 reads CTSSLVAGIGASGANVLTF. CDR3 DNA: TGTACCAGCAGTTTAGTGGCGGGGATCGGGGCCTCTGGGGCCAACGTCCTGACTTTC.

This clonotype was counted many times. This chain's CDR3 is CASSLSSATDTQYF. CDR3 nucleotides: TGTGCCAGCAGCTTAAGTAGCGCCACAGATACGCAGTATTTT. The chain carries TRBV7-9 and TRBJ2-3, with TRBD2 as a possible D gene (5 bases). The CDR3 length is 14 residues. Germline V gene data show CDR1 as SEHNR and CDR2 as FQNEAQ (reference sequence). The V gene lost 2 bases and the J gene lost 2 bases, with 8 bases spanning the gap.

This clonotype was counted ten times or more. The rearrangement uses TRBV29-1 and TRBJ2-7, with 8 bases aligning to TRBD1. Germline V CDR1 and CDR2: SQVTM, ANQGSEA. This CDR3 spans 13 amino acids. J lost 5 bases, V lost 4 bases, and 7 bases had no gene match. The CDR3 DNA sequence: TGCAGCGTTGGAGAGGACAGGGTAAACGAGCAGTACTTC. This translates into CSVGEDRVNEQYF.

This clonotype turned up a few times. The gene calls are TRBV29-1 and TRBJ1-2; D is ambiguous. The CDR3 contains 12 residues. The germline V and J ends were trimmed by 4 bases and 7 bases, with 13 bases remaining between them. Per germline, CDR1 SQVTM and CDR2 ANQGSEA. The CDR3 sequence: CSVVGGVVGYTF. CDR3 DNA sequence: TGCAGCGTTGTTGGAGGAGTGGTTGGCTACACCTTC.

This clonotype was counted between two and nine times. The V and J genes are TRBV20-1 and TRBJ1-6; a possible D gene is TRBD1 (6 bases). Germline loops: CDR1 DFQATT, CDR2 SNEGSKA (reference sequence). V gave up 6 bases and J gave up 7 bases, with 13 bases separating them. The CDR3 consists of 13 residues. CDR3 loop: CSARQDTNSPLHF. The DNA of the CDR3 is TGCAGTGCAAGACAGGACACGAATTCACCCCTCCACTTT.

The V and J genes are TRBV11-2 and TRBJ2-7; D may be TRBD2 (5 bases). With 3 bases removed from V and 3 bases from J, the gap between germline ends came to 12 bases. This CDR3 has 14 residues. Per the germline V gene, CDR1 is SGHAT and CDR2 is FQNNGV. The CDR3 DNA is TGTGCCAGCAGCTTTCAACTAGGAATCTACGAGCAGTACTTC. Translated, it gives CASSFQLGIYEQYF.

This clonotype was seen only a few times. The rearrangement links TRBV18 to TRBJ2-7, with 8 bases fitting TRBD2. Germline loops: CDR1 KGHSH, CDR2 LQKENI. J lost 0 bases, V lost 5 bases, and 3 bases had no gene match. The length of the CDR3 is 14 residues. CDR3: CASSVAGPSYEQYF. The CDR3 coding sequence is TGTGCCAGCTCAGTAGCGGGACCCTCCTACGAGCAGTACTTC.

This clonotype came up many times. The chain's CDR3 is CASSLGGTGVYEQYF. In DNA, the CDR3 is TGTGCCAGCAGCTTAGGTGGGACAGGGGTCTACGAGCAGTACTTC. The chain is built from TRBV7-8 and TRBJ2-7; 10 nucleotides agree with TRBD1. The CDR3 runs to 15 residues. V trimming: 1 base; J trimming: 3 bases; junction bases outside the gene matches: 3. The germline CDR1 and CDR2 sequences are SGHVS and FQNEAQ.

This clonotype has only a few counts. The chain employs TRBV12-3 or TRBV12-4 and TRBJ2-1; perhaps D is TRBD1 or TRBD2 (5 bases each). V was pared by 10 bases and J by 0 bases, with 19 bases between. The CDR3 length is 16 residues. DNA for the CDR3: TGTGCCATCTTGGTGGGGCGGGCGAGCTCCTACAATGAGCAGTTCTTC. This translates into CAILVGRASSYNEQFF.

This clonotype has ten or more counts. The chain carries TRBV10-1 and TRBJ2-2; 9 bases map to TRBD2. The CDR3 runs 18 residues. J gave up 5 bases and V 5 bases, and 15 bases lay outside the gene matches. Germline V CDR1 and CDR2: WNHNN, SYGVQD (reference sequence). The CDR3 DNA reads TGCGCCAGCAGTCCTAGCCGGGACACGGGACTAGCTACCGGGGAGCTGTTTTTT. Its protein product is CASSPSRDTGLATGELFF.